The present T cell receptor beta chain was sequenced within a study of T cells in Graves' hyperthyroidism and ophthalmopathy. The sample holds many counts of this clonotype. Its specificity is not known. Study-wide points: Model output signaled ophthalmopathy a median 6.5 months ahead of onset.

There were TCR beta CDR3 regions amplified from RNA transcripts. HTBI primers drove first-round RT-PCR of the TCR CDR3. One entry per CDR3 protein, called by TCRdb with MiXCR from the multiplex PCR reads. This sample has 550,000 to 650,000 distinct CDR3 sequences, with 14% found just once. J lost 4 bases, V lost 4 bases, and 9 bases had no gene match. This CDR3 region has 17 residues. CDR1 and CDR2 from the germline V gene are MDHEN and SYDVKM. The origin of this receptor is a woman in her thirties or forties with Graves' hyperthyroidism. Sequenced: blood. This rearrangement joins TRBV28 to TRBJ2-1; TRBD2 agrees at 11 bases. Written as DNA, the CDR3 is TGTGCCAGCAGTTCTAGCGGGAGGTGGGATATATACAATGAGCAGTTCTTC. This encodes CASSSSGRWDIYNEQFF.